This TCR beta chain was recorded in a study of T cell repertoires in cytomegalovirus infection. Study-wide context: Peptides in the study included HLA-C-restricted and HLA-B-restricted CMV epitopes. Indications came from public TCR beta signatures; they pointed to CMV infection and to a matching HLA type. Findings and caveats of the study: Ex vivo responses were dominated by HLA-C-restricted CMV-specific TCR beta clonotypes. Carriers of CMV and the relevant HLA type were discriminated by public TCR beta frequency.

TCRdb passed the reads through MiXCR, listing each CDR3 protein once. The sample holds tens of thousands of distinct CDR3 sequences, 45% to 55% seen once. The J segment lost 4 bases and the V segment lost 5 bases, leaving 11 bases of the junction unmatched. This CDR3 contains 16 residues. This clonotype turned up a few times. Its antigen is still unknown. The material sequenced was CD8+ T cells from cultured PBMCs, taken from culture after CMV antigen stimulation. The J gene is TRBJ1-1, the V gene TRBV12-3 or TRBV12-4, with TRBD1 matching 9 bases. This sequence was found in a human donor in good health (CMV status not recorded). Some clones in this sample may be carry-over from other donors' samples. CDR3: CASSPSNRGQGTEAFF. The CDR3 DNA reads TGTGCCAGCAGTCCCTCGAACAGGGGGCAAGGCACTGAAGCTTTCTTT.